The sample holds a few counts of the clone carrying this T cell receptor (beta chain). This sample was taken from a study of shared T cell receptors in the human thymus. Germline V lookup: CDR1 MNHEY, CDR2 SMNVEV (reference sequence). The CDR3 runs 16 residues. The trim removed 5 bases at V and 4 bases at J, leaving 6 bases unmatched. Sequenced by immunoSEQ multiplex PCR; TCRdb stores in-frame clones only, minus some. The data contain about 540,000 clones, 70% to 80% of them seen just once; the ten biggest clones take up roughly 0.013%. This sample was also put to use in a study of human thymus T cells. As reported in that work: Thymic samples were excised during corrective heart operations. An apparent bias in V and J gene usage was seen in thymic and blood repertoires.

The material sequenced was thymocytes. The TCR comes from a boy younger than two with a congenital heart defect. The V and J genes are TRBV27 and TRBJ2-1; 12 bases are shared with TRBD2. In DNA form, the CDR3 reads TGTGCCAGCAGTCTGGGGACTAGCGGGCTGTACAATGAGCAGTTCTTC. Its translation is CASSLGTSGLYNEQFF.